The 31 T cell receptor beta chains given below trace back to one sample, sequenced in a study of T cell changes during pregnancy in multiple sclerosis. The data were produced by immunoSEQ multiplex PCR, yet TCRdb's version contains in-frame clones alone and is incomplete. The sample has some 70,000 clones, approximately 92% seen once. Sequences were derived from CD8+ T cells from peripheral blood mononuclear cells, sampled in the third trimester of pregnancy. Receptors originate from a female donor in good health, enrolled as a control in a pregnancy study.

The chain is built from TRBV30 and TRBJ2-3, with TRBD1 as a possible D gene (6 bases). Germline V gene sequence: CDR1 GTSNPN, CDR2 SVGIG (reference sequence). There are 13 residues in the CDR3. The V gene lost 2 bases and the J gene lost 1 base, with 7 bases spanning the gap. The CDR3, as DNA: TGTGCCTGGAGTTGGACAGGCACAGATACGCAGTATTTT. As protein: CAWSWTGTDTQYF.

The count of this clone is one. The J gene is TRBJ2-3, the V gene TRBV5-1, with a tentative D call TRBD2 (6 bases). V lost 4 bases to trimming and J lost 2 bases, with 20 bases between them. CDR3 length: 17 residues. Germline CDR1 reads SGHRS; CDR2 reads YFSETQ. CDR3 sequence (DNA): TGCGCCAGCAGCCCCTCGGGGGTACGCGCCTCCACAGATACGCAGTATTTT. This codes for CASSPSGVRASTDTQYF.

V and J are TRBV7-9 and TRBJ2-7, with 10 bases lining up with TRBD1. The V gene's germline CDR1 is SEHNR and CDR2 FQNEAQ (reference sequence). Unmatched junction bases numbered 5, after V lost 2 bases and J lost 7 bases. The CDR3 spans 14 residues. The CDR3 is CASSLTGQGWEQYF. Here the CDR3 DNA reads TGTGCCAGCAGCTTAACGGGACAGGGGTGGGAGCAGTACTTC. Full variable domain (missing parts from reference TRBV7-9 and TRBJ2-7): DTGVSQNPRHKITKRGQNVTFRCDPISEHNRLYWYRQTLGQGPEFLTYFQNEAQLEKSRLLSDRFSAERPKGSFSTLEIQRTEQGDSAMYLCASSLTGQGWEQYFGPGTRLTVT.

CDR3 protein: CASSPQVGLNYGYTF. Written as DNA, the CDR3 is TGTGCCAGCAGCCCCCAGGTGGGGCTAAACTATGGCTACACCTTC. The genes are TRBV7-6 and TRBJ1-2; TRBD1 is a possible D gene (5 bases). The CDR3 is 15 residues long. V was cut by 5 bases and J by 2 bases, with 15 bases left in between. Per the germline V gene, CDR1 is SGHVS and CDR2 is FNYEAQ.

This chain uses TRBV10-3 with TRBJ2-7; 8 nucleotides line up with TRBD2. V shed 0 bases and J 2 bases; nucleotides not matched to a gene: 0. The CDR3 has 14 residues. CDR1 is ENHRY and CDR2 is SYGVKD in the germline V gene. The DNA for the CDR3 is TGTGCCATCAGTGAGTCGACTAGCGCCTACGAGCAGTACTTC. Residues: CAISESTSAYEQYF.

The chain joins TRBV7-9 to TRBJ2-2; 8 nucleotides agree with TRBD1. Germline CDR1 is SEHNR and CDR2 is FQNEAQ (reference sequence). J gave up 5 bases and V 5 bases, and 19 bases lay outside the gene matches. The CDR3 sequence is 19 residues long. CDR3: CASSTSRALTGARTGELFF. DNA for the CDR3: TGTGCCAGCAGCACCTCAAGAGCCCTGACAGGGGCCAGGACCGGGGAGCTGTTTTTT. Based on the CDR3 plus reference TRBV7-9 and TRBJ2-2, the full variable domain is DTGVSQNPRHKITKRGQNVTFRCDPISEHNRLYWYRQTLGQGPEFLTYFQNEAQLEKSRLLSDRFSAERPKGSFSTLEIQRTEQGDSAMYLCASSTSRALTGARTGELFFGEGSRLTVL.

V and J are TRBV18 and TRBJ2-7, with 8 bases matching TRBD2. The V and J ends lost 3 bases and 5 bases, in that order; junction bases with no gene match: 3. This CDR3 region has 13 residues. CDR1 and CDR2 (germline): KGHSH, LQKENI. CDR3 bases: TGTGCCAGCTCACCGCAAGCGGGGGACGAGCAGTACTTC. It codes for CASSPQAGDEQYF.

This clone was detected a few times. The V call is TRBV6-5, the J call TRBJ1-1, with D unclear. This CDR3 is 14 amino acids long. V was pared by 4 bases and J by 0 bases, with 9 bases between. The V gene's germline CDR1 is MNHEY and CDR2 SVGAGI. Here the CDR3 DNA reads TGTGCCAGCAGTTCGTTTAACATGAACACTGAAGCTTTCTTT. It is translated as CASSSFNMNTEAFF.

Of note for this clone: The germline gene is not matched at one end of the junction; a read error may be the cause. The chain couples TRBV19 to TRBJ1-1; 7 nucleotides agree with TRBD1. Germline V lookup: CDR1 LNHDA, CDR2 SQIVND (reference sequence). This CDR3 spans 11 amino acids. DNA for the CDR3: TGTGCCAGTAGTATAAAGGGGGCGCTTCTCTTT. Protein: CASSIKGALLF.

The chain joins TRBV11-1 to TRBJ2-7, with a tentative D call TRBD1 (6 bases). Germline lookup yields CDR1 SGHAT and CDR2 FQDESV (reference sequence). This CDR3 region has 15 residues. The ends were cut back, 0 bases at V and 3 bases at J, with 12 bases in the middle. As DNA, the CDR3 is TGTGCCAGCAGCTTAGCGGCTCAGGGGAACTACGAGCAGTACTTC. It yields the protein CASSLAAQGNYEQYF.

The rearrangement links TRBV4-1 to TRBJ2-7; 8 bases line up with TRBD1. The germline CDR1 and CDR2 sequences are MGHRA and YSYEKL. This CDR3 is 14 amino acids long. The junction had 5 bases not matched to a gene; V was cut back by 4 bases and J by 3 bases. The CDR3 loop reads CASSLDRGGYEQYF. Here the CDR3 DNA reads TGCGCCAGCAGCCTCGACAGGGGAGGCTACGAGCAGTACTTC.

The chain combines TRBV19 with TRBJ2-6; 11 positions match TRBD1. Germline V gives CDR1 LNHDA, CDR2 SQIVND (reference sequence). V trimming: 5 bases; J trimming: 4 bases; junction bases outside the gene matches: 7. This CDR3 spans 17 amino acids. This chain's CDR3 is CASSGRTGGSGANVLTF. The CDR3 region has the DNA TGTGCCAGTAGTGGGAGGACAGGGGGCTCCGGGGCCAACGTCCTGACTTTC. Together with reference TRBV19 and TRBJ2-6, the CDR3 gives the full variable domain: DGGITQSPKYLFRKEGQNVTLSCEQNLNHDAMYWYRQDPGQGLRLIYYSQIVNDFQKGDIAEGYSVSREKKESFPLTVTSAQKNPTAFYLCASSGRTGGSGANVLTFGAGSRLTVL.

The chain uses TRBV7-9 and TRBJ1-2; D perhaps matches TRBD1 (5 bases). V was cut by 2 bases and J by 2 bases, with 12 bases left in between. This CDR3 spans 15 amino acids. Per germline, CDR1 SEHNR and CDR2 FQNEAQ (reference sequence). The CDR3 nucleotides are TGTGCCAGCAGCTTATTCTTTCGGGGGAACTATGGCTACACCTTC. Translating it yields CASSLFFRGNYGYTF.

V usage is TRBV19 and J usage is TRBJ1-6; the match to TRBD1 covers 7 bases. V shed 4 bases and J 7 bases; nucleotides not matched to a gene: 7. Germline CDR1 is LNHDA and CDR2 is SQIVND (reference sequence). This CDR3 region has 15 residues. CDR3 protein: CASSTDRDGNSPLHF. CDR3 DNA: TGTGCCAGTAGTACCGACAGGGATGGGAATTCACCCCTCCACTTT.

The rearrangement links TRBV6-5 to TRBJ2-7, with D possibly being TRBD1 (6 bases). CDR1 is MNHEY and CDR2 is SVGAGI in the germline V gene. The CDR3 length is 13 residues. V shed 4 bases and J shed 9 bases, with 16 bases lying between them. This CDR3 is CASSLTGPRGQYF. CDR3 bases: TGTGCCAGCAGTTTGACAGGTCCCCGAGGGCAGTACTTC.

The chain recombines TRBV5-6 with TRBJ2-1; D is possibly TRBD2 (6 bases). This CDR3 region has 14 residues. CDR1 and CDR2 (germline): SGHDT, YYEEEE. Trimming stripped 5 bases from V and 9 bases from J, with 18 bases between. The CDR3 is CASSTGLTFGEQFF. CDR3 bases: TGTGCCAGCAGTACCGGACTAACTTTTGGTGAGCAGTTCTTC. The full variable domain, in which reference TRBV5-6 and TRBJ2-1 provide the parts outside the CDR3, is DAGVTQSPTHLIKTRGQQVTLRCSPKSGHDTVSWYQQALGQGPQFIFQYYEEEERQRGNFPDRFSGHQFPNYSSELNVNALLLGDSALYLCASSTGLTFGEQFFGPGTRLTVL.

V is TRBV2 and J is TRBJ1-2; 8 nucleotides match TRBD1. CDR3 length: 13 amino acids. V shed 9 bases and J 4 bases; nucleotides not matched to a gene: 7. Germline V gives CDR1 SNHLY, CDR2 FYNNEI. This CDR3 is CASYSGQAYGYTF. The CDR3 DNA reads TGTGCCAGTTACTCGGGACAGGCCTATGGCTACACCTTC. Supplemented by reference TRBV2 and TRBJ1-2, the full variable domain reads EPEVTQTPSHQVTQMGQEVILRCVPISNHLYFYWYRQILGQKVEFLVSFYNNEISEKSEIFDDQFSVERPDGSNFTLKIRSTKLEDSAMYFCASYSGQAYGYTFGSGTRLTVV.

J is TRBJ2-1 and V is TRBV4-1; 7 bases match TRBD1. There are 13 residues in the CDR3. CDR1 is MGHRA, CDR2 YSYEKL, per germline. The V gene end was trimmed by 6 bases and the J gene end by 7 bases; junction bases not matched to a gene: 6. CDR3 region: CASRPDRVNEQFF. CDR3 coding DNA: TGCGCCAGCAGGCCCGACAGGGTTAATGAGCAGTTCTTC.

This clone appeared a single time. J is TRBJ1-2 and V is TRBV5-6; D gene uncertain. The V end lost 2 bases, the J end lost 6 bases, and 17 bases lay between the germline ends. CDR3 length equals 15 residues. In germline, CDR1 is SGHDT, CDR2 YYEEEE. The CDR3 region is CASSFQSGLGHGYTF. The DNA for the CDR3 is TGTGCCAGCAGCTTCCAGAGCGGGTTAGGACATGGCTACACCTTC.

This clone was detected once. The rearrangement joins TRBV9 to TRBJ2-7, with 7 positions matching TRBD1. This CDR3 is 14 amino acids long. The trim removed 0 bases at V and 2 bases at J, leaving 2 bases unmatched. Per germline, CDR1 SGDLS and CDR2 YYNGEE. The CDR3 protein is CASSVETGTYEQYF. CDR3 in DNA: TGTGCCAGCAGCGTAGAGACAGGGACCTACGAGCAGTACTTC.

The rearrangement links TRBV6-1 to TRBJ1-1, with a weak D call TRBD1 (5 bases). V dropped 1 base and J dropped 2 bases, with 14 bases sitting between them. Germline CDR1 is MNHNS and CDR2 is SASEGT. The CDR3 runs to 16 residues. CDR3 protein: CASSEGVGQLNTEAFF. The CDR3 DNA sequence: TGTGCCAGCAGTGAAGGCGTGGGGCAGCTTAACACTGAAGCTTTCTTT.

This clone has a single count. DNA of the CDR3: TGTGCCAGCAGTTACTCAACTTACAATGAGCAGTTCTTC. The encoded protein is CASSYSTYNEQFF. This rearrangement joins TRBV6-5 to TRBJ2-1, with D hard to call. The CDR3 is 13 residues long. The germline V and J ends were trimmed by 0 bases and 4 bases, with 4 bases remaining between them. Germline CDR1 and CDR2: MNHEY and SVGAGI.

The chain uses TRBV7-2 and TRBJ2-2; D unclear. CDR1 and CDR2 from the germline V gene are SGHTA and FQGNSA. Trimming removed 3 bases from V and 0 bases from J, with 5 bases in between. The CDR3 covers 14 residues. CDR3 sequence reads: CASSLYTNTGELFF. CDR3 nucleotides: TGTGCCAGCAGCTTGTACACGAACACCGGGGAGCTGTTTTTT.

This chain joins TRBV2 and TRBJ1-4; TRBD1 might be the D (5 bases). Germline-derived CDR1 and CDR2 are SNHLY and FYNNEI. This CDR3 is built from 16 residues. Trimming pared 3 bases from V and 6 bases from J, leaving 17 bases between. CDR3 nucleotides: TGTGCCAGCAGTGAGGGAGGTTCAGGGTGGGATGAAAAACTGTTTTTT. Protein product: CASSEGGSGWDEKLFF.

The V gene is TRBV13, the J gene TRBJ2-7; 8 bases are shared with TRBD1. The length of the CDR3 is 14 residues. Looked up from germline, CDR1 is PRHDT and CDR2 is FYEKMQ (reference sequence). The V segment lost 4 bases and the J segment 5 bases; nucleotides outside the gene matches: 7. The CDR3 DNA follows: TGTGCCAGCAGCTCCCGGACAGGGTGGCACGAGCAGTACTTC. Amino acids: CASSSRTGWHEQYF.

This clone was seen a single time. The chain has TRBV5-1 and TRBJ1-1; D possibly corresponds to TRBD1 (5 bases). V lost 4 bases and J 11 bases, leaving 15 bases between the germline ends. CDR3 length equals 12 residues. Per germline, CDR1 SGHRS and CDR2 YFSETQ. CDR3 sequence: CASSPRTQQAFF. DNA of the CDR3: TGCGCCAGCAGCCCGAGGACACAGCAGGCTTTCTTT.

This chain joins TRBV5-1 and TRBJ1-2; TRBD1 matches 7 bases. The CDR3 loop spans 12 amino acids. Trimming at V came to 5 bases and at J to 3 bases, leaving 1 base not matched to a gene. Germline V gene lookup returns CDR1 SGHRS and CDR2 YFSETQ. CDR3 nucleotides: TGCGCCAGCAGTGGGACAGACTATGGCTACACCTTC. Amino acids: CASSGTDYGYTF.

The chain joins TRBV7-2 to TRBJ1-5, with D perhaps matching TRBD1 (5 bases). CDR3 length equals 13 residues. Per the germline V gene, CDR1 is SGHTA and CDR2 is FQGNSA. Between the trimmed V and J ends, which lost 2 bases and 5 bases, there was a span of 7 bases. DNA for the CDR3: TGTGCCAGCAGCTTACGGGGGGATCAGCCCCAGCATTTT. It yields the protein CASSLRGDQPQHF.

The V and J genes are TRBV2 and TRBJ2-4, with TRBD1 matching over 9 bases. CDR3 length: 15 residues. V trimming: 5 bases; J trimming: 7 bases; junction bases outside the gene matches: 9. Germline V gene data show CDR1 as SNHLY and CDR2 as FYNNEI. CDR3 residues: CASSIQGAEGNIQYF. The CDR3 nucleotides are TGTGCCAGCAGTATACAGGGGGCAGAGGGGAACATTCAGTACTTC.

With regard to this clone: The junction shows a germline mismatch at one end, possibly a read error. J is TRBJ1-1 and V is TRBV7-9; D gene unclear. CDR1 is SEHNR, CDR2 FQNEAQ, per germline (reference sequence). The CDR3 length is 14 residues. CDR3 sequence reads: CASSLVIGEAEAFF. CDR3 nucleotide sequence: TGTGCCAGCAGTTTAGTAATTGGAGAGGCTGAAGCTTTCTTT.

The CDR3 coding sequence is TGTGCCAGTAGTATCCCTTCGGGGACAGGGGACACTGAAGCTTTCTTT. It yields the protein CASSIPSGTGDTEAFF. The genes are TRBV19 and TRBJ1-1; 10 bases line up with TRBD1. V lost 3 bases, J lost 3 bases, and 7 bases stayed unmatched. Germline lookup yields CDR1 LNHDA and CDR2 SQIVND (reference sequence). The CDR3 runs 16 residues.